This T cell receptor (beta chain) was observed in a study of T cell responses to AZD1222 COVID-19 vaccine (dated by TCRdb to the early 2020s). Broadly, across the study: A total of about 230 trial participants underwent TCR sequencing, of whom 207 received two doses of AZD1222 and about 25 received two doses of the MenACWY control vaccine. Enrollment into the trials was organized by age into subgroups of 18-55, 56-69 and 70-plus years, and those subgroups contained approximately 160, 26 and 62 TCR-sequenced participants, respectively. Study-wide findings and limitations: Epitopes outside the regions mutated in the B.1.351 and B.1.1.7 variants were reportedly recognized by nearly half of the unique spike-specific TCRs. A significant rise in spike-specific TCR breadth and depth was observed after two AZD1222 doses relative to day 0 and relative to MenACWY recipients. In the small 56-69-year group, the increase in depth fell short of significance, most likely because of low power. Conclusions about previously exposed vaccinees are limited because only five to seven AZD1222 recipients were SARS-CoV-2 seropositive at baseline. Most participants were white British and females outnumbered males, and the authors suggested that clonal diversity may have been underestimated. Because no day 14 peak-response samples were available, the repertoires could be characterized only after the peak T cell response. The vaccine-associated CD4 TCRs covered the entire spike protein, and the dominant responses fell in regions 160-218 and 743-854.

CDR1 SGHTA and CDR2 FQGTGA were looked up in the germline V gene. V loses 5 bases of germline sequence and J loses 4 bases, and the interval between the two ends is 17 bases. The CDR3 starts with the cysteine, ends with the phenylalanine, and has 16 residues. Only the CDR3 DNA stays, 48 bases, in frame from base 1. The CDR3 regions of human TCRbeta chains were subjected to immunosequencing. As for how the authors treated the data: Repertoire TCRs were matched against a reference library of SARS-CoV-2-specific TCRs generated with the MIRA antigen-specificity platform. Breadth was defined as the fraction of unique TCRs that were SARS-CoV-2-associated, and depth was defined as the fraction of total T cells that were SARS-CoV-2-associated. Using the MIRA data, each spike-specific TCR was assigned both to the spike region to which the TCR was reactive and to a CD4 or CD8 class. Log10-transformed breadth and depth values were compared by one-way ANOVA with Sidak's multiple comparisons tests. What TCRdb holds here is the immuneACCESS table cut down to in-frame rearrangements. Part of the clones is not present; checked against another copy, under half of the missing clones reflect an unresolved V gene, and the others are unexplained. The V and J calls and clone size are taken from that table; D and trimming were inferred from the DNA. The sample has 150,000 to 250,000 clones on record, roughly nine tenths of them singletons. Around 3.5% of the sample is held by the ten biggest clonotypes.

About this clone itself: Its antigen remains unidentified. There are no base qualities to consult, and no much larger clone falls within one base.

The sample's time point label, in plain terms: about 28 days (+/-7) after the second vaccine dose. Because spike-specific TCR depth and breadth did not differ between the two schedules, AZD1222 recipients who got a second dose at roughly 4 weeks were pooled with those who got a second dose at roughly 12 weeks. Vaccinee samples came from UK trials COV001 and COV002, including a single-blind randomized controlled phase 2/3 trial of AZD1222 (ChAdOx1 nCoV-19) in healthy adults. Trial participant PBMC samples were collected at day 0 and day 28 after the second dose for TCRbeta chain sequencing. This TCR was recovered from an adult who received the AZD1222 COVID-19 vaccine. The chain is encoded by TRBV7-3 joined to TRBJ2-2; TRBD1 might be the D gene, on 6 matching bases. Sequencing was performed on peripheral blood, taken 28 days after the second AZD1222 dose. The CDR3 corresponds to CASSRWTALGTGELFF. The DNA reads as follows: TGTGCCAGCAGCCGGTGGACAGCTCTCGGCACCGGGGAGCTGTTTTTT.